This T cell receptor beta chain was observed in a study of T cell responses to AZD1222 COVID-19 vaccine. Whole-study findings and limits: The study found Spike-specific TCR breadth and depth rose after two AZD1222 doses. Dominant at 160-218 and 743-854, vaccine-associated CD4 TCRs also spanned spike. There were repertoire samples only from the period after the peak T cell response.

With regard to this clone: Its antigen is not known.

TCRdb keeps only in-frame clones here, not all; method: immunoSEQ multiplex PCR. The repertoire consists of 150,000 to 200,000 clones, with 80% to 95% occurring once and the leading ten covering approximately 6.3%. The CDR3 has 15 residues. The ends were cut back, 4 bases at V and 3 bases at J, with 13 bases in the middle. Germline V gives CDR1 LGHDT, CDR2 YNNKEL (reference sequence). This TCR was recovered from an adult who received the AZD1222 COVID-19 vaccine. The chain joins TRBV3-1 (or the pseudogene TRBV3-2) to TRBJ1-3; tentative D call: TRBD1 (5 bases). Sequenced here: peripheral blood, sampled 28 days after the second AZD1222 dose. The CDR3, as DNA: TGTGCCAGCAGCCCAGCGCGGGGGGGTGGAAACACCATATATTTT. Residues: CASSPARGGGNTIYF.